Listed here is a single T cell receptor beta chain. Its cognate antigen is unknown. This CDR3 is built from 16 residues. Per the germline V gene, CDR1 is SGHRS and CDR2 is YFSETQ. V was clipped by 4 bases and J by 2 bases, with 18 bases between them. A template switching step contributed a universal primer site, while unique molecular identifiers were present in the cDNA. TCRdb reprocessed the 5' RACE reads with MiXCR, giving one entry per CDR3 protein. The sample lists roughly 280,000 distinct CDR3 sequences; 7.5% to 9.5% were seen once. The data were obtained in a study of identical twins. Notes on the study in general: The abundant beta clonotypes from cord blood had fewer insertions, and memory repertoires had none of this. Some out-of-frame alpha sequences were shared by twins, and these showed excess low generation probability. For zero-insertion analyses, partial confounding could come from invariant MAIT and iNKT cells.

The sample also formed part of further work on yellow fever vaccine responses in identical twins.

The specimen was CD8+ T cells sorted from blood. This sequence joins TRBV5-1 and TRBJ2-5; no firm D call. The sequence came from a woman between 18 and 29 years old in good health. CDR3 residues: CASSLPPEQFQETQYF. The CDR3 nucleotides read TGCGCCAGCAGCCTCCCCCCTGAACAGTTTCAAGAGACCCAGTACTTC.